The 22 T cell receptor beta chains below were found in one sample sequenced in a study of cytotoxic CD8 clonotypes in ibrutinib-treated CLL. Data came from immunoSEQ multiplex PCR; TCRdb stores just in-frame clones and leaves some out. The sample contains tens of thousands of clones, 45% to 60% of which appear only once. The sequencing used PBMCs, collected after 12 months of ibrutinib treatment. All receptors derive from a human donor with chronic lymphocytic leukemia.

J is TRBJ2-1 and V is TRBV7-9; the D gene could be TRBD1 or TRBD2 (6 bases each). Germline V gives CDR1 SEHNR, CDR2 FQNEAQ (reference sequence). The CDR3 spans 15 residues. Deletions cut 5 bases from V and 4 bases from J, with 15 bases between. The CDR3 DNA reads TGTGCCAGCAGCCACCCGTGGGGGGCGTACAATGAGCAGTTCTTC. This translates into CASSHPWGAYNEQFF. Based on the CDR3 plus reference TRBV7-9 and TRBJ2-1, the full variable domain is DTGVSQNPRHKITKRGQNVTFRCDPISEHNRLYWYRQTLGQGPEFLTYFQNEAQLEKSRLLSDRFSAERPKGSFSTLEIQRTEQGDSAMYLCASSHPWGAYNEQFFGPGTRLTVL.

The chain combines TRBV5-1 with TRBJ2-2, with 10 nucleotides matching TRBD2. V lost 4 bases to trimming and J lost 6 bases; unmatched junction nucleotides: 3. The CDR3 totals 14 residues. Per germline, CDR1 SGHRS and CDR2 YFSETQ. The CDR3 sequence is CASSQTSGPGELFF. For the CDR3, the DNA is TGCGCCAGCAGCCAGACTAGCGGGCCCGGGGAGCTGTTTTTT.

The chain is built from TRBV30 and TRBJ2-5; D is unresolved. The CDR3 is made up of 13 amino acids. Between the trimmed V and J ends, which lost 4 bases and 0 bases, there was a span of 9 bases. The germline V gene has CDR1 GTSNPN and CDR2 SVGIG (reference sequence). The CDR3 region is CAWIAPYQETQYF. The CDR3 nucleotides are TGTGCCTGGATTGCCCCGTACCAAGAGACCCAGTACTTC.

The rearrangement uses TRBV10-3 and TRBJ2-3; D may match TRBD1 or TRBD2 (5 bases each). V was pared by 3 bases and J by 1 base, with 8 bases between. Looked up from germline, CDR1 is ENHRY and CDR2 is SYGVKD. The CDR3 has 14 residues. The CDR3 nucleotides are TGTGCCATCAGTGAACGGGACGGCACAGATACGCAGTATTTT. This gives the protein CAISERDGTDTQYF.

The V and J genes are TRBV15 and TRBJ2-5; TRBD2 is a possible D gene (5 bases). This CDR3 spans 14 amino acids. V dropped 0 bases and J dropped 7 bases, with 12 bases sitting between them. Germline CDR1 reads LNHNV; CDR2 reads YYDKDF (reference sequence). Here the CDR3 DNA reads TGTGCCACCAGCAGAGATCAGGTCGCGGGGACCCAGTACTTC. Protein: CATSRDQVAGTQYF.

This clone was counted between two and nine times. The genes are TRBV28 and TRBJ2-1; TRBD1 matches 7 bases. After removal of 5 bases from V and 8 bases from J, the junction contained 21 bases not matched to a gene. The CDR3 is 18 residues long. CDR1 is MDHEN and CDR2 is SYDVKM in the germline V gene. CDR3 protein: CASSQRYRGTFLSDEQFF. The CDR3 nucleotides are TGTGCCAGCAGTCAACGTTACAGGGGAACGTTTCTTTCCGATGAGCAGTTCTTC. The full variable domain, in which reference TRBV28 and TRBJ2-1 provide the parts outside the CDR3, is DVKVTQSSRYLVKRTGEKVFLECVQDMDHENMFWYRQDPGLGLRLIYFSYDVKMKEKGDIPEGYSVSREKKERFSLILESASTNQTSMYLCASSQRYRGTFLSDEQFFGPGTRLTVL.

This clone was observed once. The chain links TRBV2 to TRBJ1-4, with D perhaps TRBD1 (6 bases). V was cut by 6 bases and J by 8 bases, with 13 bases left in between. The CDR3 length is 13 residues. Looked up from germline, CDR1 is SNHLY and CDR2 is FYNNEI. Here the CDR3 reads CASRRGASEKLFF. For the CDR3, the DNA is TGTGCCAGCAGGCGGGGGGCCAGCGAAAAACTGTTTTTT.

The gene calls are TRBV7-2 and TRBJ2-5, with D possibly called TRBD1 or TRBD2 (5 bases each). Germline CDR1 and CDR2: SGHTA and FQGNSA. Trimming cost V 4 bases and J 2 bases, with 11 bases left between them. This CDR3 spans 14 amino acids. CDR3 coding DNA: TGTGCCAGCAGCTCGACGGGGCTTCAAGAGACCCAGTACTTC. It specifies CASSSTGLQETQYF. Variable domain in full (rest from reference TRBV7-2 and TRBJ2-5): GAGVSQSPSNKVTEKGKDVELRCDPISGHTALYWYRQSLGQGLEFLIYFQGNSAPDKSGLPSDRFSAERTGGSVSTLTIQRTQQEDSAVYLCASSSTGLQETQYFGPGTRLLVL.

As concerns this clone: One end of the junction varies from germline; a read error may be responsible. Written as DNA, the CDR3 is TGCGCCAGCAGCTTGGGGGAAGTACTGGGACAGATTTCATTC. As protein: CASSLGEVLGQISF. This sequence joins TRBV5-1 and TRBJ2-7; 7 bases match TRBD1. The CDR3 spans 14 residues. Germline loops: CDR1 SGHRS, CDR2 YFSETQ.

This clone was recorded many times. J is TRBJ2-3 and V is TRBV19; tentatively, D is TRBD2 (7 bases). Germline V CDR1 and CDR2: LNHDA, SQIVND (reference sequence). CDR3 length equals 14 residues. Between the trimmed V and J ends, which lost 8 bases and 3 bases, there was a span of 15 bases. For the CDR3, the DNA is TGTGCCAGTGGAACGGGGGGCGGGACAGATACGCAGTATTTT. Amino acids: CASGTGGGTDTQYF.

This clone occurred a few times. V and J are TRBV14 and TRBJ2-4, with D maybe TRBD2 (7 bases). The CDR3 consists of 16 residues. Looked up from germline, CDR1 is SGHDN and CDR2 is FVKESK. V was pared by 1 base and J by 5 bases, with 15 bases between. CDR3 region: CASSQVGGGGENIQYF. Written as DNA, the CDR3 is TGTGCCAGCAGCCAAGTTGGCGGGGGCGGGGAAAACATTCAGTACTTC.

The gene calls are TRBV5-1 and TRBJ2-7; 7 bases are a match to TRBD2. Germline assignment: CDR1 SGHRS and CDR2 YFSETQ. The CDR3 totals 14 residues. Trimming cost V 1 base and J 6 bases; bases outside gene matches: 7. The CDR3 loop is CASSLSGRDGEQYF. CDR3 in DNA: TGCGCCAGCAGCTTGTCAGGGAGGGATGGCGAGCAGTACTTC.

This chain's CDR3 is CATSIMSSTNEKLFF. The CDR3 region has the DNA TGTGCCACCAGCATAATGAGTTCAACTAATGAAAAACTGTTTTTT. The chain couples TRBV15 to TRBJ1-4, with D unresolved. The CDR3 contains 15 residues. Deletions cut 4 bases from V and 0 bases from J, with 9 bases between. Germline values: CDR1 LNHNV, CDR2 YYDKDF (reference sequence).

As DNA, the CDR3 is TGTGCCAGCAGCGAAGGGCCCAACTATGGCTACACCTTC. It specifies CASSEGPNYGYTF. The V gene is TRBV11-2, the J gene TRBJ1-2; D is unresolved. The CDR3 loop spans 13 amino acids. Germline CDR1 reads SGHAT; CDR2 reads FQNNGV. Trimming pared 5 bases from V and 2 bases from J, leaving 9 bases between. The full variable domain, with the rest looked up from reference TRBV11-2 and TRBJ1-2, is EAGVAQSPRYKIIEKRQSVAFWCNPISGHATLYWYQQILGQGPKLLIQFQNNGVVDDSQLPKDRFSAERLKGVDSTLKIQPAKLEDSAVYLCASSEGPNYGYTFGSGTRLTVV.

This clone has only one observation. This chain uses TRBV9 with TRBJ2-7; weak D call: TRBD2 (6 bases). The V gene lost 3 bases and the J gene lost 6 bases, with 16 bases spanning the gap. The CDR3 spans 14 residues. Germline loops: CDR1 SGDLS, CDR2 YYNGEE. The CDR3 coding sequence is TGTGCCAGCAGCGATGGAGGGAGGAGGTCCGAGCAGTACTTC. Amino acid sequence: CASSDGGRRSEQYF.

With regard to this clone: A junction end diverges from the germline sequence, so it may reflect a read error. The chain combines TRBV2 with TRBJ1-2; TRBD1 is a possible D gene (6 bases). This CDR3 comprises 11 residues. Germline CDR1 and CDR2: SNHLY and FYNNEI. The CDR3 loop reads CASSEALHRVF. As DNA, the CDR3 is TGTGCCAGCAGTGAAGCGCTTCACAGGGTCTTC.

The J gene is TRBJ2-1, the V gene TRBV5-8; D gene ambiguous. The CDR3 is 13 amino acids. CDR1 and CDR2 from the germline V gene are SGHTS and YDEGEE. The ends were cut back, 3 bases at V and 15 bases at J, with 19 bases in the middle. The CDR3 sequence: CASSSGPPQIGFF. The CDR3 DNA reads TGTGCCAGCAGCTCTGGGCCGCCTCAGATTGGGTTCTTC. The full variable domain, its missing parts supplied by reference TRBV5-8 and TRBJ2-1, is EAGVTQSPTHLIKTRGQQATLRCSPISGHTSVYWYQQALGLGLQFLLWYDEGEERNRGNFPPRFSGRQFPNYSSELNVNALELEDSALYLCASSSGPPQIGFFGPGTRLTVL.

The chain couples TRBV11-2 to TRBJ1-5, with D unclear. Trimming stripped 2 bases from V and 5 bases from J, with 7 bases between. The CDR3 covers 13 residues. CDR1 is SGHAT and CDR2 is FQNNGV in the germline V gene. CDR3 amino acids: CASSLNGDQPQHF. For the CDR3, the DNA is TGTGCCAGCAGCTTAAATGGGGATCAGCCCCAGCATTTT. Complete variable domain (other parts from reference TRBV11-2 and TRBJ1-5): EAGVAQSPRYKIIEKRQSVAFWCNPISGHATLYWYQQILGQGPKLLIQFQNNGVVDDSQLPKDRFSAERLKGVDSTLKIQPAKLEDSAVYLCASSLNGDQPQHFGDGTRLSIL.

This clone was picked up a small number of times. CDR3 sequence reads: CATSSSRGLGTDTQYF. The CDR3 DNA follows: TGTGCCACCAGCAGCTCCAGGGGTTTAGGCACAGATACGCAGTATTTT. The chain couples TRBV15 to TRBJ2-3; perhaps TRBD1 as D (6 bases). Germline loops: CDR1 LNHNV, CDR2 YYDKDF (reference sequence). This CDR3 contains 16 residues. V was pared by 3 bases and J by 1 base, with 14 bases between.

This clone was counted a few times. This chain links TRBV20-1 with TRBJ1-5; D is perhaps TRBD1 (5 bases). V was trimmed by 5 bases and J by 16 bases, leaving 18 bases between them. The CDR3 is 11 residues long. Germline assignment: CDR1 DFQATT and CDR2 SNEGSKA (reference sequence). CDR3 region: CSAGVTGLEHF. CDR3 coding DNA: TGCAGTGCTGGGGTCACGGGACTGGAACATTTT.

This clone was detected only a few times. The CDR3 DNA is TGTGCCAGTAGAATCCTGACAGGGGGAGGCTACACCTTC. It translates to CASRILTGGGYTF. The chain has TRBV19 and TRBJ1-2; TRBD1 agrees at 9 bases. The V gene end was trimmed by 6 bases and the J gene end by 8 bases; junction bases not matched to a gene: 7. Germline CDR1 is LNHDA and CDR2 is SQIVND (reference sequence). The CDR3 covers 13 residues.

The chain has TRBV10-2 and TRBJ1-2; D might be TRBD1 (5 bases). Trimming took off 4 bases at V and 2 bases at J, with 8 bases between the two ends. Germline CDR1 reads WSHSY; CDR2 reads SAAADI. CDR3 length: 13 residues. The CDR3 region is CASSVRQNYGYTF. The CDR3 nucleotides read TGCGCCAGCAGTGTCCGACAGAACTATGGCTACACCTTC.